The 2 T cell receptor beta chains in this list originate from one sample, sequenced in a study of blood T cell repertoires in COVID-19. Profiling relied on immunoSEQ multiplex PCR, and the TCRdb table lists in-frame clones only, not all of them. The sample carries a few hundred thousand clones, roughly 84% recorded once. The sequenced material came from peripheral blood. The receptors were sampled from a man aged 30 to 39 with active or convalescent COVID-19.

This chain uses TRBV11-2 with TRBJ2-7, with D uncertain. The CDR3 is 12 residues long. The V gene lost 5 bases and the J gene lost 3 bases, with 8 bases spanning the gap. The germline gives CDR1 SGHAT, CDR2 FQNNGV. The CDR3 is CASSAVNYEQYF. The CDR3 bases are TGTGCCAGCAGCGCGGTAAACTACGAGCAGTACTTC.

The CDR3 spells CASSARGAPIPYF. CDR3 nucleotide sequence: TGTGCCAGCAGCGCGCGGGGGGCCCCCATCCCGTATTTT. This sequence joins TRBV7-2 and TRBJ2-3, with 8 bases aligning to TRBD2. CDR1 is SGHTA, CDR2 FQGNSA, per germline. Trimming cost V 5 bases and J 14 bases; bases outside gene matches: 12. This CDR3 has 13 amino acids.